This passage covers 11 T cell receptor beta chains from one sample sequenced in a study of memory CD4+ T cells and cytomegalovirus serostatus. Using immunoSEQ multiplex PCR, the repertoire was profiled, and TCRdb retains in-frame clones only, with some absent. Counted here are 55,000 to 65,000 clones, about 81% occurring once; the ten biggest clones make up approximately 1%. Single viable CD3+CD4+CD8-CD45RO+ cells were sorted as the memory CD4+ T cells. Sequencing used memory CD4+ T cells from blood. The origin of the receptors is an adult in good health and CMV-seronegative.

This rearrangement joins TRBV2 to TRBJ2-5, with TRBD2 identical over 13 bases. The length of the CDR3 is 15 residues. Per germline, CDR1 SNHLY and CDR2 FYNNEI. After removal of 6 bases from V and 4 bases from J, the junction contained 5 bases not matched to a gene. This CDR3 is CASSRTSGRRETQYF. In DNA, the CDR3 is TGTGCCAGCAGCCGGACTAGCGGGAGAAGAGAGACCCAGTACTTC.

This clone occurred once. This chain joins TRBV18 and TRBJ1-4; D ambiguous. The V and J ends lost 2 bases and 5 bases respectively, with 9 bases between them. Germline V gives CDR1 KGHSH, CDR2 LQKENI. The CDR3 spans 14 residues. The CDR3 sequence: CASSPGSMNEKLFF. The CDR3 coding sequence is TGTGCCAGCTCACCAGGATCAATGAATGAAAAACTGTTTTTT.

V and J are TRBV5-5 and TRBJ1-1, with TRBD1 matching 7 bases. The CDR3 covers 16 residues. V gave up 7 bases and J gave up 0 bases; unmatched junction bases: 12. CDR1 is SGHKS and CDR2 is YYEKEE in the germline V gene (reference sequence). The CDR3 protein is CASSQLGQHMNTEAFF. In DNA form, the CDR3 reads TGTGCCAGCTCTCAATTGGGACAGCATATGAACACTGAAGCTTTCTTT.

The chain combines TRBV30 with TRBJ2-7; no firm D call. Germline V lookup: CDR1 GTSNPN, CDR2 SVGIG (reference sequence). There are 13 residues in the CDR3. Trimming left V 0 bases short and J 5 bases short, with 11 bases between. CDR3 nucleotides: TGTGCCTGGAGTGTCGGCGGCCGCAACGAGCAGTACTTC. As protein: CAWSVGGRNEQYF. Full variable domain (remainder filled in from reference TRBV30 and TRBJ2-7): SQTIHQWPATLVQPVGSPLSLECTVEGTSNPNLYWYRQAAGRGLQLLFYSVGIGQISSEVPQNLSASRPQDRQFILSSKKLLLSDSGFYLCAWSVGGRNEQYFGPGTRLTVT.

This chain connects TRBV5-8 to TRBJ2-5, with 7 nucleotides matching TRBD1. This CDR3 comprises 13 residues. With V trimmed by 7 bases and J by 5 bases, 8 bases remained unmatched. Germline CDR1 and CDR2: SGHTS and YDEGEE. CDR3: CASLRQGRETQYF. CDR3 coding DNA: TGTGCCAGCCTAAGACAGGGACGGGAGACCCAGTACTTC.

This sequence joins TRBV4-2 and TRBJ1-1; D is uncertain. Germline V CDR1 and CDR2: LGHNA, YNFKEQ. V was clipped by 0 bases and J by 1 base, with 6 bases between them. The CDR3 spans 14 residues. The CDR3 DNA is TGTGCCAGCAGCCAAGATATAGGGAACACTGAAGCTTTCTTT. Its protein is CASSQDIGNTEAFF.

The chain links TRBV10-3 to TRBJ2-7, with D hard to call. V was clipped by 4 bases and J by 6 bases, with 7 bases between them. CDR3 length equals 11 residues. Germline CDR1 is ENHRY and CDR2 is SYGVKD. The CDR3 DNA follows: TGTGCCATCAGTGGGAAGGGCGAGCAGTACTTC. Translating gives CAISGKGEQYF.

This clone was counted a single time. This chain joins TRBV4-1 and TRBJ1-3, with a possible D match to TRBD1 (5 bases). Germline assignment: CDR1 MGHRA and CDR2 YSYEKL. CDR3 size: 16 residues. Trimming took off 1 base at V and 0 bases at J, with 10 bases between the two ends. The CDR3 bases are TGCGCCAGCAGCCAAGCACAGGTACTCTCTGGAAACACCATATATTTT. Translation gives CASSQAQVLSGNTIYF.

V usage is TRBV28 and J usage is TRBJ1-5; no clear D gene. V was shortened by 7 bases and J by 3 bases, with 13 bases between the two germline ends. Germline V gene sequence: CDR1 MDHEN, CDR2 SYDVKM. This CDR3 is 14 amino acids long. For the CDR3, the DNA is TGTGCCAGCATGGAACGGACGATCAATCAGCCCCAGCATTTT. Translated: CASMERTINQPQHF.

Here the CDR3 reads CASSLGPGQGPYGYTF. CDR3 bases: TGTGCCAGCAGCTTAGGCCCCGGACAGGGGCCCTATGGCTACACCTTC. The J gene is TRBJ1-2, the V gene TRBV11-3, with 9 bases fitting TRBD1. Germline lookup yields CDR1 SGHNT and CDR2 YENEEA. The CDR3 is 16 amino acids. V was clipped by 1 base and J by 4 bases; unmatched bases: 7.

For the CDR3, the DNA is TGTGCCAGCTCACCGCAGGACTCCACAGATACGCAGTATTTT. As protein: CASSPQDSTDTQYF. V is TRBV18 and J is TRBJ2-3; D might be TRBD2 (5 bases). CDR1 and CDR2 from the germline V gene are KGHSH and LQKENI. CDR3 length: 14 amino acids. V was trimmed by 3 bases and J by 2 bases, leaving 9 bases between them.